This T cell receptor (beta chain) was recovered during a study of T cell changes during pregnancy in multiple sclerosis. The method was immunoSEQ multiplex PCR; TCRdb's version includes in-frame clones alone and lacks a portion of them. The sample lists approximately 49,000 clones, around 92% occurring once. The V gene's germline CDR1 is SGHNT and CDR2 YENEEA. The CDR3 loop spans 17 amino acids. V shed 2 bases, J shed 4 bases, and the junction held 6 bases outside the gene matches. This material consisted of peripheral blood, taken after pregnancy. The chain has TRBV11-3 and TRBJ2-3; 13 nucleotides line up with TRBD2. The TCR comes from a female donor with multiple sclerosis, enrolled in a pregnancy study. CDR3 sequence reads: CASSLTSGGVGADTQYF. CDR3 nucleotide sequence: TGTGCCAGCAGCTTAACTAGCGGGGGGGTCGGGGCAGATACGCAGTATTTT.